The clone carrying this T cell receptor beta chain occurred many times. Its cognate antigen is unknown. Libraries for TCR beta were made by quantitative 5'-RACE with molecular barcodes. TCRdb re-called the 5' RACE reads with MiXCR, one entry per CDR3 protein. Of fewer than 500,000 distinct CDR3 sequences detected, about a fifth appear once; the ten largest clones hold 16%. This entry comes from a study of CD8 T cells in ankylosing spondylitis. Study results and caveats: Certain motif variants had earlier been reported in reactive arthritis synovial fluid and blood. A TCR beta motif of several highly homologous variants seemed to mark ankylosing spondylitis blood. CD8+ cells made up the disease-linked clones, which were relatively rare in peripheral blood.

The CDR3 consists of 15 residues. V lost 0 bases and J 6 bases, leaving 16 bases between the germline ends. Germline values: CDR1 SGHRS, CDR2 YFSETQ. The sequence came from a male donor with ankylosing spondylitis. The V gene is TRBV5-1, the J gene TRBJ2-7; possible D gene TRBD2, 6 bases. Sequences were obtained from blood, either unsorted or a sorted T cell fraction (not recorded which). CDR3 sequence: CASSLAFIGEVEQYF. The CDR3 region has the DNA TGCGCCAGCAGCTTGGCCTTTATAGGGGAGGTCGAGCAGTACTTC.